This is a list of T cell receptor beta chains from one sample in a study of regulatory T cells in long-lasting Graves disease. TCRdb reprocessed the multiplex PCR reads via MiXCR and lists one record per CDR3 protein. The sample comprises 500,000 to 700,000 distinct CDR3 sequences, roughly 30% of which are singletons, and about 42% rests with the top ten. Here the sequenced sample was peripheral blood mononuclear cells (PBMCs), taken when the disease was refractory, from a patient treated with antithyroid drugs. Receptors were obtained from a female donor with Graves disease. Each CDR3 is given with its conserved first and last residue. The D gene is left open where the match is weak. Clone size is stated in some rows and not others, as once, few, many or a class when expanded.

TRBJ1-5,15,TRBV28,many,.,CASSLQGGGNQPQHF,TGTGCCAGCAGTTTACAGGGAGGTGGCAATCAGCCCCAGCATTTT
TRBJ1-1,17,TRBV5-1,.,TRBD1,CASSYSGTGAFNTEAFF,TGCGCCAGCAGCTACTCCGGGACAGGGGCCTTTAACACTGAAGCTTTCTTT
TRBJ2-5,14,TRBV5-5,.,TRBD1,CASSIDRGQETQYF,TGTGCCAGCAGCATCGACAGGGGGCAAGAGACCCAGTACTTC
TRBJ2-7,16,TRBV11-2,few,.,CASTLAGTGFTYEQYF,TGTGCCAGCACCCTCGCGGGAACCGGATTCACCTACGAGCAGTACTTC
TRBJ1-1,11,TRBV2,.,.,CARDLNTEAFF,TGTGCCAGGGACCTGAACACTGAAGCTTTCTTT
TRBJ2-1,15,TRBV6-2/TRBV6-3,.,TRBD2,CASRAGTSAENEQFF,TGTGCCAGCAGGGCCGGGACTAGCGCTGAGAATGAGCAGTTCTTC
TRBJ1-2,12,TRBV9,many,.,CASSVGGSGYTF,TGTGCCAGCAGTGTTGGGGGAAGTGGCTACACCTTC
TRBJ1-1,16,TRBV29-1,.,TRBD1,CSEKASDRGVGTEAFF,TGCAGCGAGAAAGCATCGGACAGGGGCGTTGGCACTGAAGCTTTCTTT
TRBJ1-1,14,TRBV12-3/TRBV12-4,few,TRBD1,CASRQGAKGTEAFF,TGTGCCAGCAGACAGGGGGCCAAAGGCACTGAAGCTTTCTTT
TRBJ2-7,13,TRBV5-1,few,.,CASSFAGTYEQYF,TGTGCCAGCAGCTTTGCGGGTACCTACGAGCAGTACTTC
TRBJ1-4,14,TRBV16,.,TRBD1,CASSQFRTGEKLFF,TGTGCCAGCAGCCAATTTCGGACAGGCGAAAAACTGTTTTTT
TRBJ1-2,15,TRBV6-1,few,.,CASSQPLGGSYGYTF,TGTGCCAGCAGTCAGCCCCTCGGGGGGAGCTATGGCTACACCTTC
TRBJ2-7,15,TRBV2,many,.,CASREISGTYYEQYF,TGTGCCAGCAGGGAAATCTCCGGGACATACTACGAGCAGTACTTC
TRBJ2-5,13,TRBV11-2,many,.,CASSLGTRETQYF,TGTGCCAGCAGCTTAGGGACGCGCGAGACCCAGTACTTC
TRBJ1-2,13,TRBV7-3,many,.,CASSLNRNYGYTF,TGTGCCAGCAGTTTGAACAGGAACTATGGCTACACCTTC
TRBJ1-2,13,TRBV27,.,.,CASIYNLPHGYTF,TGTGCCAGCATATATAATTTACCTCATGGCTACACCTTC
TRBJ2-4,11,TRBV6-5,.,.,CASSYSNIQYF,TGTGCCAGCAGTTACTCGAACATTCAGTACTTC
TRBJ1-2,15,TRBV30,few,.,CAWSVRPANSNGYTF,TGTGCCTGGAGTGTACGGCCAGCCAACTCCAATGGCTACACCTTC
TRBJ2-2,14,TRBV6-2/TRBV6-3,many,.,CASSWTANTGELFF,TGTGCCAGCAGTTGGACAGCGAACACCGGGGAGCTGTTTTTT
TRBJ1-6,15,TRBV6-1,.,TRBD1,CASRDREVWNSPLHF,TGTGCCAGCAGGGACAGGGAGGTTTGGAATTCACCCCTCCACTTT
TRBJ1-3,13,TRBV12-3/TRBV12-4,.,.,CASSFKAKGTIYF,TGTGCCAGCAGTTTTAAGGCCAAGGGCACCATATATTTT
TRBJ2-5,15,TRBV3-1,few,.,CASSQDLGGTETQYF,TGTGCCAGCAGCCAAGATTTAGGCGGGACAGAGACCCAGTACTTC
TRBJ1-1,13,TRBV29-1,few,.,CSVAPAADTEAFF,TGCAGCGTTGCCCCGGCCGCGGACACTGAAGCTTTCTTT
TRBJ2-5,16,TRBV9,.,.,CASSVGGRSDQETQYF,TGTGCCAGCAGCGTAGGAGGGAGGTCCGATCAAGAGACCCAGTACTTC
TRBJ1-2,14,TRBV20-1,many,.,CSATLYVGRRGYTF,TGCAGTGCTACCCTTTATGTCGGTCGTAGGGGCTACACCTTC
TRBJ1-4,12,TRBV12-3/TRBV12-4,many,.,CASSLVNEKLFF,TGTGCCAGCAGCTTAGTCAATGAAAAACTGTTTTTT
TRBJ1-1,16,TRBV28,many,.,CASSFGGARMNTEAFF,TGTGCCAGCAGTTTCGGGGGGGCGCGCATGAACACTGAAGCTTTCTTT
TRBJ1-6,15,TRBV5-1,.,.,CASSRATGLDSPLHF,TGCGCCAGCAGCCGCGCCACGGGACTCGATTCACCCCTCCACTTT
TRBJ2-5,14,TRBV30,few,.,CAWNLQGGQETQYF,TGTGCCTGGAACCTACAGGGAGGGCAAGAGACCCAGTACTTC
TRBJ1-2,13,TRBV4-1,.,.,CASSHPRNYGYTF,TGCGCCAGCAGCCACCCAAGAAACTATGGCTACACCTTC
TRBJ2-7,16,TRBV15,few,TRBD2,CATSDGSGSGSRVQYF,TGTGCCACCAGTGACGGGTCTGGGAGCGGGAGTAGGGTGCAGTACTTC
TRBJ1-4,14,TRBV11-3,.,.,CASLLPEWAEKLFF,TGTGCCAGTCTCCTCCCTGAGTGGGCTGAAAAACTGTTTTTT
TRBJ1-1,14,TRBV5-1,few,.,CASSSGLSNTEAFF,TGCGCCAGCAGCTCTGGACTTTCTAACACTGAAGCTTTCTTT
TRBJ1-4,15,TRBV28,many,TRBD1,CASSYGQGLSEKLFF,TGTGCCAGCAGCTACGGACAGGGACTCTCTGAAAAACTGTTTTTT
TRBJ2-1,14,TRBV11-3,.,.,CASSFLDGRDEQFF,TGTGCCAGCAGCTTTTTGGACGGTCGCGATGAGCAGTTCTTC
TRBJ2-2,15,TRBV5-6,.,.,CASSHLGQNTGELFF,TGTGCCAGCAGCCACCTGGGACAGAACACCGGGGAGCTGTTTTTT
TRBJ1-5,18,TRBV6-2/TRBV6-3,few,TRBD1,CASSEAARGLGLGQPQHF,TGTGCCAGCAGTGAAGCTGCCAGGGGGCTAGGTTTGGGTCAGCCCCAGCATTTT
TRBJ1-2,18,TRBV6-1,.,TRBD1,CASSEHPGGLHINYGYTF,TGTGCCAGCAGTGAGCATCCAGGGGGCTTACACATTAACTATGGCTACACCTTC
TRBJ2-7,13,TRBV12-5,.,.,CASGLVSGGEQYF,TGTGCTAGTGGTTTGGTAAGCGGCGGGGAGCAGTACTTC
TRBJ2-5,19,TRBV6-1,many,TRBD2,CASSRSLAGGPSSFSTQYF,TGTGCCAGCAGTAGGAGTCTAGCGGGAGGGCCCTCCTCGTTTTCGACCCAGTACTTC
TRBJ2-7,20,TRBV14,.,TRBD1,CASSQKLWGSRTGPSYEQYF,TGTGCCAGCAGCCAAAAACTCTGGGGGTCTAGGACAGGGCCTTCCTACGAGCAGTACTTC
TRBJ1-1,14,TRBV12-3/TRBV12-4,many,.,CASSFWEANTEAFF,TGTGCCAGCAGTTTTTGGGAAGCTAACACTGAAGCTTTCTTT
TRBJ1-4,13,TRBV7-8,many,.,CASSLGTGRKLFF,TGTGCCAGCAGCTTAGGCACGGGGCGAAAACTGTTTTTT
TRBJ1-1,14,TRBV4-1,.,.,CASSQDLEEPEAFF,TGCGCCAGCAGCCAAGATCTCGAGGAGCCTGAAGCTTTCTTT
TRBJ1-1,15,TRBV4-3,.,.,CASSQDQRGSTEAFF,TGCGCCAGCAGCCAAGATCAACGGGGGAGCACTGAAGCTTTCTTT
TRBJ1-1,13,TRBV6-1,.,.,CASSQQVRTEAFF,TGTGCCAGCAGCCAACAAGTCCGCACTGAAGCTTTCTTT
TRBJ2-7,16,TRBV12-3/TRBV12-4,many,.,CASSPAGLGGTYEQYF,TGTGCCAGCAGTCCCGCCGGACTAGGGGGGACCTACGAGCAGTACTTC
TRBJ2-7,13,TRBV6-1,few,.,CASSERTTYEQYF,TGTGCCAGCAGTGAGCGTACAACCTACGAGCAGTACTTC
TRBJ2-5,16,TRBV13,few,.,CASSVWAGEGIETQYF,TGTGCCAGCAGCGTCTGGGCGGGCGAGGGAATAGAGACCCAGTACTTC
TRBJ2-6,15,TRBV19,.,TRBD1,CATRDRGSGANVLTF,TGTGCCACCCGGGACAGGGGATCTGGGGCCAACGTCCTGACTTTC
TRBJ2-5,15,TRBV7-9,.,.,CASSLSPVWEETQYF,TGTGCCAGCAGCTTATCTCCGGTTTGGGAAGAGACCCAGTACTTC
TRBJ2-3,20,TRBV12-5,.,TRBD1,CASGLIGTVPVLPHTDTQYF,TGTGCTAGTGGTTTGATCGGGACAGTTCCCGTCCTGCCCCACACAGATACGCAGTATTTT
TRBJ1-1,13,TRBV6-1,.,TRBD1,CASRTGTDTEAFF,TGTGCCAGCCGGACAGGGACGGACACTGAAGCTTTCTTT
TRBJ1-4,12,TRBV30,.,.,CAWASTNEKLFF,TGTGCCTGGGCCTCAACTAATGAAAAACTGTTTTTT
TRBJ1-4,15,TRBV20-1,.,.,CSASSRGATNEKLFF,TGCAGTGCTAGTTCGAGGGGTGCAACTAATGAAAAACTGTTTTTT
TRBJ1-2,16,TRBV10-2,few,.,CASSESTGLGDYGYTF,TGCGCCAGCAGTGAGTCGACTGGCCTGGGGGACTATGGCTACACCTTC
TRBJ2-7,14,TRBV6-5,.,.,CASSYHPGSPEQYF,TGTGCCAGCAGTTACCATCCAGGGAGCCCCGAGCAGTACTTC
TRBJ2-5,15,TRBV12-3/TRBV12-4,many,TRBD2,CASSFRLAGGETQYF,TGTGCCAGCAGTTTTCGACTAGCGGGAGGGGAGACCCAGTACTTC
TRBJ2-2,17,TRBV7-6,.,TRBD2,CASSNSGTSDYTGELFF,TGTGCCAGCAGCAACTCCGGGACTAGCGACTACACCGGGGAGCTGTTTTTT
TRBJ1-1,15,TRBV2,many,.,CASSEGGLRTSPPNF,TGTGCCAGCAGTGAAGGAGGGCTGAGGACCTCCCCCCCGAACTTT